This paragraph covers one T cell receptor (beta chain) sequence. Its specificity is unknown. The germline V and J ends were trimmed by 7 bases and 3 bases, with 13 bases remaining between them. This CDR3 is built from 13 residues. Per germline, CDR1 MDHEN and CDR2 SYDVKM. Combining a sample-barcoded 5' primer with a J-beta primer mix, a second PCR ran for 7 to 11 cycles. TCRdb reprocessed the 5' RACE reads with MiXCR, giving one entry per CDR3 protein. The table has some 780,000 distinct CDR3 sequences, 45% to 70% seen once. This record comes from a study of blood T cells in healthy people across ages. Findings of the study overall: Investigators viewed diversity estimates from one million T cells as underestimates, the study reported.

J is TRBJ2-7 and V is TRBV28; unclear D gene. The sample comprised blood. The clonotype was recovered from a man in his forties or fifties in good health. The CDR3 sequence is CASTRATFYEQYF. The CDR3 DNA follows: TGTGCCAGCACAAGAGCTACTTTCTACGAGCAGTACTTC.